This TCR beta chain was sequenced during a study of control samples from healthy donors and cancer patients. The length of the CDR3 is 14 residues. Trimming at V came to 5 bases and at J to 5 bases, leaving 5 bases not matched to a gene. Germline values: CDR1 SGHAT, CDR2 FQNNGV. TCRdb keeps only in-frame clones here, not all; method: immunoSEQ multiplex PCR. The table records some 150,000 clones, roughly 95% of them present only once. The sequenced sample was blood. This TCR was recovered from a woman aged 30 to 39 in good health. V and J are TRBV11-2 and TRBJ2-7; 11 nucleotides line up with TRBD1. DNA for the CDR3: TGTGCCAGCAGCCAGGACAGGGGGCGAGACGAGCAGTACTTC. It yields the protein CASSQDRGRDEQYF. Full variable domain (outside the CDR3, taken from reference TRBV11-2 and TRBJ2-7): EAGVAQSPRYKIIEKRQSVAFWCNPISGHATLYWYQQILGQGPKLLIQFQNNGVVDDSQLPKDRFSAERLKGVDSTLKIQPAKLEDSAVYLCASSQDRGRDEQYFGPGTRLTVT.